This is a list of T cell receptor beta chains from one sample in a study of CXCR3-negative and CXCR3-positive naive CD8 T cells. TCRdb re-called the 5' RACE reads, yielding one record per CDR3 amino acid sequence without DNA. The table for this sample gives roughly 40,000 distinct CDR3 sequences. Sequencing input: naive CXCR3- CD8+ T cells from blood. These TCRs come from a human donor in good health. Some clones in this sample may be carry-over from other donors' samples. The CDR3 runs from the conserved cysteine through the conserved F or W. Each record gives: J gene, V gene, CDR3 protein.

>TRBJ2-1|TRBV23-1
CASPTVPQIDSYNEQFF
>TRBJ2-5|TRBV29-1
CSGRGSDALETQYF
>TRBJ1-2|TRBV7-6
CASSPTLGASNYGYTF
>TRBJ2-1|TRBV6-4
CASSDYGGPYNEQFF
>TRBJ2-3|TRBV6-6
CATTFPLTDTQYF
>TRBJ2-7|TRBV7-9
CASSPPGQGFYEQYF
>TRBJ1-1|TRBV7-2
CASSYLQGIGVPTEAFF
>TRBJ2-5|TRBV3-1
CASSQDDVKETQYF
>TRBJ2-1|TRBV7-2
CASSSITGGRFF
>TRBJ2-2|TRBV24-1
CATSDFSGGLHTGELFF
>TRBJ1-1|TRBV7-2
CASSLTSGLFAEAFF
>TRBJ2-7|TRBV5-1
CASSAGTNYEQYF
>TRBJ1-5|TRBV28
CASSLKGLPYNQPQHF
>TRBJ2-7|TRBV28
CASSSPPWYEQYF
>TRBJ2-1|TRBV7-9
CASSLDSGDEQFF
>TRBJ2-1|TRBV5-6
CASSLGHESEQFF
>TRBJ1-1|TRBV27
CASRTTGLNTEAFF
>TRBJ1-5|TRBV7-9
CASSARDTYQPQHF
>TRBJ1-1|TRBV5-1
CASSFLPPPRDTEAFF
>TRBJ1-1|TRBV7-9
CASSLGGVNTEAFF
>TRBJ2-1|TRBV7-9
CASSPDWGNYNEQFF